The entry below gives a single T cell receptor beta chain sequence along with its context. Authors' data handling: Amplification from reference gene primers served as the basis for estimated nucleated cell counts. The protocol was immunoSEQ multiplex PCR, while the TCRdb copy is restricted to in-frame clones and leaves out a portion. V, J and clone size reflect that table, while D and trimming were determined from the DNA. This table has over 150,000 clones, about four fifths appearing once. These data come from a study of blood T cell repertoires in COVID-19. Study at large: Some COVID-19 samples were acute and others convalescent; all came from the United States, Italy and Spain. T cells, B-cell-depleted T cells, or PBMCs supplied cDNA or gDNA.

The TCR comes from a young man with active or convalescent COVID-19. Sequences were obtained from peripheral blood.

This CDR3 is CASSEDPGTGHYIGYEQYF. The CDR3 region has the DNA TGTGCCAGCAGTGAAGACCCCGGGACAGGGCATTATATAGGTTACGAGCAGTACTTC. The V and J genes are TRBV6-1 and TRBJ2-7, with 9 bases aligning to TRBD1. This CDR3 has 19 residues. CDR1 MNHNS and CDR2 SASEGT come from the germline V gene. V shed 1 base and J 4 bases; nucleotides not matched to a gene: 17.